A selection of T cell receptor beta chains follows, all from one sample in a study of T cells after yellow fever vaccination. TCRdb ran MiXCR on the 5' RACE reads and lists one entry per CDR3 protein. The sample comprises more than 300,000 distinct CDR3 sequences, roughly 10% of which are singletons, and about 3.5% rests with the top ten. The material was CD4+ T cells sorted from PBMCs, obtained 45 days after the yellow fever booster vaccination. The receptor set was obtained from a man aged 18 to 30 who received the YFV17D yellow fever vaccine. The conserved cysteine and the conserved F or W are not part of the CDR3 here. Not every row has a clone size; where given, it reads once, few, many or a size class.

v_call	clone_size	j_call	cdr3_aa
TRBV4-1	few	TRBJ1-3	ASSRGQGPISGNTIY
TRBV20-1	many	TRBJ1-6	SASAGEKYNSPLH
TRBV6-2/TRBV6-3	NA	TRBJ1-5	ASSYSWDSSNQPQH
TRBV5-1	many	TRBJ2-7	ASRGLAGVSYEQY
TRBV6-6	NA	TRBJ1-2	ASRRTGEYGYT
TRBV7-2	few	TRBJ2-4	ASSTAEGGANIQY
TRBV28	NA	TRBJ1-1	ASSLFGRAFMNTEAF
TRBV2	few	TRBJ1-1	ASSSTGGGTEAF
TRBV19	NA	TRBJ1-4	ATARRGGTNEKLF
TRBV7-2	many	TRBJ2-3	ASSPLTGGQDTQY
TRBV12-3/TRBV12-4	NA	TRBJ2-5	ASKLGVRETQY
TRBV6-1	NA	TRBJ1-2	ASSEGAGPGYGYT
TRBV7-3	few	TRBJ2-2	ASSFDRENTGELF
TRBV7-9	few	TRBJ1-5	ASSLGAGAIGTQH
TRBV11-2	NA	TRBJ1-2	ASSPSGLGGYT
TRBV4-1	many	TRBJ2-3	ASSQLWTDTDTQY
TRBV6-2/TRBV6-3	few	TRBJ1-1	ASRNGRNTEAF
TRBV3-1	many	TRBJ2-1	ASSQGTAGYNEQF
TRBV7-2	NA	TRBJ2-7	ASSLPPRGGSYEQY
TRBV6-5	few	TRBJ2-3	ASSYSLGVSDTQY
TRBV7-9	few	TRBJ2-6	ASSPTGGANVLT
TRBV4-3	NA	TRBJ1-1	ASSQVTTGDTEAF
TRBV24-1	NA	TRBJ2-3	ATSDPAGVGDTQY
TRBV10-3	NA	TRBJ1-3	AISPGNTIY
TRBV5-1	few	TRBJ2-1	ASSDLAGGDEQF
TRBV9	NA	TRBJ1-1	ASSAQVDWNTEAF
TRBV20-1	NA	TRBJ2-7	SAIWGSSYEQY
TRBV4-2	NA	TRBJ2-2	ASSHAALSGELF
TRBV30	few	TRBJ2-3	AWSGFGTDTQY